The 26 T cell receptor beta chains below were found in one sample sequenced in a study of blood T cell repertoires in COVID-19. Method: immunoSEQ multiplex PCR; TCRdb's copy keeps in-frame clones and lacks some. Among some 130,000 clones listed, 78% were seen once. Sequenced: peripheral blood. The receptors shown here come from a man in his sixties who had recovered from COVID-19.

The V call is TRBV24-1, the J call TRBJ1-2; D gene unclear. CDR3 length: 13 residues. With 2 bases removed from V and 8 bases from J, the gap between germline ends came to 11 bases. Germline CDR1 and CDR2: KGHDR and SFDVKD. CDR3 protein: CATSDSRTSGYTF. DNA of the CDR3: TGTGCCACCAGTGATTCGCGGACTTCAGGCTACACCTTC.

The V gene is TRBV5-3, the J gene TRBJ2-7; 8 positions agree with TRBD1. TRBV5-3 belongs to the ORF category, with a function that is uncertain. The junction had 5 bases not matched to a gene; V was cut back by 3 bases and J by 0 bases. The CDR3 extends over 15 amino acids. The CDR3 DNA is TGTGCCAGAAGCTGCTACAGGGGGTCCTCCTACGAGCAGTACTTC. It yields the protein CARSCYRGSSYEQYF.

This chain links TRBV7-9 with TRBJ1-2; D ambiguous. The CDR3 covers 14 residues. Germline V gives CDR1 SEHNR, CDR2 FQNEAQ (reference sequence). V was trimmed by 0 bases and J by 8 bases, leaving 13 bases between them. Here the CDR3 DNA reads TGTGCCAGCAGCTTAGCGCGGTCAGCGGGGGGCTACACCTTC. As protein: CASSLARSAGGYTF.

CDR3 DNA sequence: TGTGCCAGCAGCCTCTCCGACAGGCCCTATGGCTACACCTTC. Protein: CASSLSDRPYGYTF. The V and J genes are TRBV3-1 (or the pseudogene TRBV3-2) and TRBJ1-2, with D maybe TRBD1 (6 bases). Per germline, CDR1 LGHDT and CDR2 YNNKEL (reference sequence). Trimming removed 4 bases from V and 4 bases from J, with 13 bases in between. There are 14 residues in the CDR3.

The V call is TRBV6-5, the J call TRBJ1-2; 7 positions agree with TRBD1. V was clipped by 6 bases and J by 4 bases; unmatched bases: 8. The germline V gene has CDR1 MNHEY and CDR2 SVGAGI. This CDR3 comprises 14 residues. The CDR3 spells CASRDWTGLYGYTF. Written as DNA, the CDR3 is TGTGCCAGCAGGGACTGGACAGGACTCTATGGCTACACCTTC.

The rearrangement links TRBV7-2 to TRBJ1-2, with 7 bases fitting TRBD1. The CDR3 totals 13 residues. CDR1 and CDR2 from the germline V gene are SGHTA and FQGNSA. V dropped 6 bases and J dropped 3; count of bases not matched to a gene: 4. The CDR3 coding sequence is TGTGCCAGCAGACCGACAGGGTACTATGGCTACACCTTC. It codes for CASRPTGYYGYTF. Supplemented by reference TRBV7-2 and TRBJ1-2, the full variable domain reads GAGVSQSPSNKVTEKGKDVELRCDPISGHTALYWYRQSLGQGLEFLIYFQGNSAPDKSGLPSDRFSAERTGGSVSTLTIQRTQQEDSAVYLCASRPTGYYGYTFGSGTRLTVV.

The chain uses TRBV4-3 and TRBJ1-1; no reliable D call. This CDR3 spans 13 amino acids. V was pared by 5 bases and J by 4 bases, with 11 bases between. The germline V gene encodes CDR1 LGHNA and CDR2 YSLEER. In nucleotides, the CDR3 is TGCGCCAGCAGCTTGGAGCGGGGCACTGAAGCTTTCTTT. It translates to CASSLERGTEAFF.

The V call is TRBV10-3, the J call TRBJ2-3, with D unresolved. The germline V gene encodes CDR1 ENHRY and CDR2 SYGVKD. The CDR3 is 16 amino acids. The V gene lost 0 bases and the J gene lost 2 bases, with 12 bases spanning the gap. DNA for the CDR3: TGTGCCATCAGTGAGTCGAATGGGCCCAACACAGATACGCAGTATTTT. This sequence encodes CAISESNGPNTDTQYF.

V gene TRBV6-5 combines with J gene TRBJ1-2, with TRBD1 matching 7 bases. Per the germline V gene, CDR1 is MNHEY and CDR2 is SVGAGI. V was clipped by 5 bases and J by 7 bases; unmatched bases: 10. CDR3 length equals 14 residues. The CDR3 loop reads CASSRGQRPSGYTF. CDR3 DNA sequence: TGTGCCAGCAGTAGGGGACAGCGCCCTAGTGGCTACACCTTC.

The genes are TRBV21-1 and TRBJ1-6; TRBD1 is the table's D call and was not checked against the DNA. TRBV21-1 is marked as a pseudogene. The CDR3 is 18 amino acids. The CDR3 sequence: CASSKGRTGYSEISPLHF. CDR3 DNA: TGTGCCAGCAGCAAAGGGAGGACAGGGTACTCTGAAATTTCACCCCTCCACTTT.

The table lists this clone with a count of one. This chain connects TRBV27 to TRBJ1-6; the match to TRBD1 covers 7 bases. The CDR3 is 16 amino acids. Germline CDR1 reads MNHEY; CDR2 reads SMNVEV (reference sequence). The ends lost 4 bases at V and 7 bases at J; junction bases unmatched: 10. CDR3 protein: CASSYTMTGWNSPLHF. The CDR3 region has the DNA TGTGCCAGCAGTTACACTATGACAGGGTGGAATTCACCCCTCCACTTT.

V gene TRBV28 combines with J gene TRBJ1-5, with 7 bases fitting TRBD1. Germline CDR1 is MDHEN and CDR2 is SYDVKM. V dropped 6 bases and J dropped 5; count of bases not matched to a gene: 7. The CDR3 runs to 14 residues. The CDR3, as DNA: TGTGCCAGCAGCTCCGGACAGGACGATCAGCCCCAGCATTTT. Protein product: CASSSGQDDQPQHF.

The CDR3 bases are TGTGCCAGTAGTCCCACAGGGCTCGAGACCCAGTACTTC. It codes for CASSPTGLETQYF. The V gene is TRBV19, the J gene TRBJ2-5; possible D gene TRBD1, 6 bases. Germline V gene sequence: CDR1 LNHDA, CDR2 SQIVND (reference sequence). V lost 5 bases, J lost 5 bases, and 12 bases lay in between. This CDR3 is 13 amino acids long.

The V call is TRBV9, the J call TRBJ2-2, with 15 bases identical to TRBD2. CDR3 length: 20 residues. V lost 1 base to trimming and J lost 0 bases; unmatched junction nucleotides: 7. CDR1 is SGDLS and CDR2 is YYNGEE in the germline V gene. The CDR3 DNA is TGTGCCAGCAGCGTACCCGGACTAGCGGGAGGGCCCGCGAACACCGGGGAGCTGTTTTTT. Amino acid sequence: CASSVPGLAGGPANTGELFF.

The rearrangement links TRBV28 to TRBJ1-2, with D possibly TRBD1 on 5 matching bases. Per germline, CDR1 MDHEN and CDR2 SYDVKM. The CDR3 is made up of 15 amino acids. V was pared by 2 bases and J by 8 bases, with 18 bases between. The CDR3 sequence is CASSLPRVGTDGYTF. The CDR3 DNA reads TGTGCCAGCAGTTTACCCCGGGTGGGGACTGACGGCTACACCTTC.

V and J are TRBV15 and TRBJ1-6; 8 nucleotides match TRBD1. Germline V gene data show CDR1 as LNHNV and CDR2 as YYDKDF (reference sequence). With 1 base clipped from V and 8 bases from J, the junction kept 4 bases outside the gene matches. CDR3 length equals 15 residues. The CDR3 is CATSRAQGAHSPLHF. In nucleotides, the CDR3 is TGTGCCACCAGCAGAGCGCAGGGGGCGCATTCACCCCTCCACTTT.

The chain carries TRBV12-5 and TRBJ1-2; possible D gene TRBD1, 5 bases. The V end was cut by 6 bases, the J end by 4 bases, with 9 bases between. The CDR3 totals 12 residues. Germline lookup yields CDR1 LGHNT and CDR2 FRNRAP. This CDR3 reads CASGQGSYGYTF. CDR3 in DNA: TGTGCTAGTGGGCAGGGATCCTATGGCTACACCTTC.

The chain employs TRBV20-1 and TRBJ1-1; a weak D match, TRBD1 (5 bases). V was trimmed by 8 bases and J by 3 bases, leaving 10 bases between them. CDR1 and CDR2 (germline): DFQATT, SNEGSKA (reference sequence). This CDR3 comprises 11 residues. This CDR3 is CSSWGDTEAFF. The DNA for the CDR3 is TGCAGTTCCTGGGGGGACACTGAAGCTTTCTTT.

The rearrangement links TRBV15 to TRBJ2-7, with D maybe TRBD1 (5 bases). Trimming stripped 0 bases from V and 2 bases from J, with 8 bases between. The CDR3 is 14 residues long. Germline V gene data show CDR1 as LNHNV and CDR2 as YYDKDF (reference sequence). The CDR3 protein is CATSREATAYEQYF. Written as DNA, the CDR3 is TGTGCCACCAGCAGAGAAGCGACAGCCTACGAGCAGTACTTC. Looking up the rest from reference TRBV15 and TRBJ2-7 gives the full variable domain: DAMVIQNPRYQVTQFGKPVTLSCSQTLNHNVMYWYQQKSSQAPKLLFHYYDKDFNNEADTPDNFQSRRPNTSFCFLDIRSPGLGDTAMYLCATSREATAYEQYFGPGTRLTVT.

This chain joins TRBV20-1 and TRBJ2-7; 7 positions agree with TRBD2. CDR1 and CDR2 from the germline V gene are DFQATT and SNEGSKA (reference sequence). Trimming cost V 3 bases and J 6 bases; bases outside gene matches: 8. There are 13 residues in the CDR3. As DNA, the CDR3 is TGCAGTGCTAGTGGGGGGAGGGCTGGCGAGCAGTACTTC. It yields the protein CSASGGRAGEQYF.

The V call is TRBV6-1, the J call TRBJ2-1, with D unresolved. V lost 1 base and J lost 8, with 12 bases in between. This CDR3 contains 14 residues. Per germline, CDR1 MNHNS and CDR2 SASEGT. CDR3: CASSEDGSLDEQFF. DNA for the CDR3: TGTGCCAGCAGTGAAGACGGCAGCCTAGATGAGCAGTTCTTC.

The rearrangement links TRBV6-6 to TRBJ1-6; 9 bases line up with TRBD1. This CDR3 has 16 residues. The ends lost 7 bases at V and 9 bases at J; junction bases unmatched: 13. The germline CDR1 and CDR2 sequences are MNHNY and SVGAGI (reference sequence). CDR3 nucleotides: TGTGCCAGCACCAACCTTGGGGGACAGGGTATTTCACCCCTCCACTTT. Amino acid sequence: CASTNLGGQGISPLHF.

The chain combines TRBV28 with TRBJ2-1; a weak D match, TRBD2 (5 bases). The CDR3 is 17 amino acids. Germline V gene lookup returns CDR1 MDHEN and CDR2 SYDVKM. The V and J ends lost 2 bases and 0 bases respectively, with 14 bases between them. The CDR3 coding sequence is TGTGCCAGCAGTTTAGGAGCGGCCAAGAGCTCCTACAATGAGCAGTTCTTC. It codes for CASSLGAAKSSYNEQFF.

The genes are TRBV28 and TRBJ1-6; 8 nucleotides agree with TRBD1. In germline, CDR1 is MDHEN, CDR2 SYDVKM. Trimming took 5 bases from V and 10 from J; bases not matched to a gene: 7. The CDR3 has 14 amino acids. CDR3 DNA: TGTGCCAGCAGTACCGGACAGGGAGAATCACCCCTCCACTTT. Translated: CASSTGQGESPLHF.

J is TRBJ2-7 and V is TRBV10-1, with 12 bases lining up with TRBD2. The ends lost 7 bases at V and 7 bases at J; junction bases unmatched: 17. Germline CDR1 and CDR2: WNHNN and SYGVQD (reference sequence). The CDR3 runs to 17 residues. CDR3 sequence: CASTQETSGGLHYEQYF. The CDR3 coding sequence is TGCGCCAGCACCCAAGAGACTAGCGGGGGCCTTCACTATGAGCAGTACTTC.

The chain recombines TRBV7-9 with TRBJ2-2; TRBD2 is a possible D gene (6 bases). This CDR3 contains 15 residues. Germline V gene data show CDR1 as SEHNR and CDR2 as FQNEAQ (reference sequence). The V gene lost 5 bases and the J gene lost 6 bases, with 16 bases spanning the gap. CDR3 in DNA: TGTGCCAGCAGCCCTCTCACCCGACTAGCCGGGGAGCTGTTTTTT. Protein: CASSPLTRLAGELFF.